The 8 T cell receptor beta chains in this list originate from one sample, sequenced in a study of T cell repertoires in cytomegalovirus infection. TCRdb passed the reads through MiXCR, listing each CDR3 protein once. In the table there are around 530,000 distinct CDR3 sequences, 16% of which are singletons. Material for sequencing was CD8+ T cells from PBMCs. These TCRs come from a human donor in good health (CMV status not recorded). Some clones in this sample may be carry-over from other donors' samples.

The table lists this clonotype with many counts. V gene TRBV27 combines with J gene TRBJ1-4; D gene unclear. The germline V and J ends were trimmed by 7 bases and 8 bases, with 20 bases remaining between them. The CDR3 has 15 residues. CDR1 MNHEY and CDR2 SMNVEV come from the germline V gene (reference sequence). CDR3 sequence: CASTTVRALGEKLFF. The CDR3 bases are TGTGCCAGCACCACTGTCCGGGCCCTTGGGGAAAAACTGTTTTTT. The full variable domain, completed using reference TRBV27 and TRBJ1-4, is EAQVTQNPRYLITVTGKKLTVTCSQNMNHEYMSWYRQDPGLGLRQIYYSMNVEVTDKGDVPEGYKVSRKEKRNFPLILESPSPNQTSLYFCASTTVRALGEKLFFGSGTQLSVL.

In the case of this clonotype: The CDR3 end shows no conserved phenylalanine or tryptophan, and so a read error is likely. J is TRBJ1-2 and V is TRBV4-1; D gene unclear. CDR1 is MGHRA and CDR2 is YSYEKL in the germline V gene. CDR3 size: 15 residues. The CDR3 loop reads CASSQDLRANYGYTY. In DNA form, the CDR3 reads TGTGCCAGCAGCCAAGATCTTAGGGCTAACTATGGCTACACCTAC.

In its sample, this clonotype was seen many times. This chain joins TRBV29-1 and TRBJ2-7; TRBD2 matches at 8 bases. Germline CDR1 SQVTM, CDR2 ANQGSEA. After removal of 4 bases from V and 7 bases from J, the junction contained 12 bases not matched to a gene. The CDR3 contains 14 residues. CDR3 bases: TGCAGCGTTGGCCCCCGGGGGGGGCTCGAGGAGCAGTACTTC. This gives the protein CSVGPRGGLEEQYF.

The genes are TRBV27 and TRBJ1-2, with D possibly TRBD1 on 6 matching bases. V was cut by 3 bases and J by 7 bases, with 12 bases left in between. This CDR3 comprises 13 residues. The V gene's germline CDR1 is MNHEY and CDR2 SMNVEV (reference sequence). The CDR3 DNA reads as TGTGCCAGCAGTTTGGGCAGGGGCTTTGGCTACACCTTC. It yields the protein CASSLGRGFGYTF.

This clonotype was picked up many times. V gene TRBV4-1 combines with J gene TRBJ1-1, with D uncertain. Germline values: CDR1 MGHRA, CDR2 YSYEKL. Deletions cut 4 bases from V and 1 base from J, with 13 bases between. The CDR3 covers 15 residues. The CDR3 here is CASSPSGLGNTEAFF. CDR3 nucleotide sequence: TGCGCCAGCAGCCCCAGCGGTCTGGGGAACACTGAAGCTTTCTTT.

This clonotype was seen repeatedly, ten times or more. The rearrangement links TRBV7-9 to TRBJ2-3; 8 nucleotides align to TRBD2. The ends lost 8 bases at V and 2 bases at J; junction bases unmatched: 21. CDR3 length: 19 residues. Germline-derived CDR1 and CDR2 are SEHNR and FQNEAQ (reference sequence). CDR3 sequence: CASARRRDASGGITDTQYF. The DNA of the CDR3 is TGTGCCAGCGCCCGCCGCCGGGACGCCAGCGGGGGAATCACAGATACGCAGTATTTT.

This clonotype was found many times. This chain links TRBV7-9 with TRBJ2-5, with 7 bases fitting TRBD2. The CDR3 loop spans 16 amino acids. V was pared by 1 base and J by 5 bases, with 10 bases of the junction left unmatched. Germline lookup yields CDR1 SEHNR and CDR2 FQNEAQ (reference sequence). In DNA form, the CDR3 reads TGTGCCAGCAGCTTAGGTCGAGGGCTAGCGGATGAGACCCAGTACTTC. It encodes CASSLGRGLADETQYF. The variable domain in full, completed from reference TRBV7-9 and TRBJ2-5, reads DTGVSQNPRHKITKRGQNVTFRCDPISEHNRLYWYRQTLGQGPEFLTYFQNEAQLEKSRLLSDRFSAERPKGSFSTLEIQRTEQGDSAMYLCASSLGRGLADETQYFGPGTRLLVL.

This clonotype was seen repeatedly, ten times or more. J is TRBJ2-5 and V is TRBV2; possible D gene TRBD1, 5 bases. V was trimmed by 5 bases and J by 2 bases, leaving 12 bases between them. The CDR3 runs 14 residues. Germline V gene sequence: CDR1 SNHLY, CDR2 FYNNEI. The CDR3: CASSRPTVQETQYF. The CDR3 nucleotides read TGTGCCAGCAGTCGTCCGACAGTACAAGAGACCCAGTACTTC. The complete variable domain, with remaining parts taken from reference TRBV2 and TRBJ2-5, reads EPEVTQTPSHQVTQMGQEVILRCVPISNHLYFYWYRQILGQKVEFLVSFYNNEISEKSEIFDDQFSVERPDGSNFTLKIRSTKLEDSAMYFCASSRPTVQETQYFGPGTRLLVL.